This TCR beta chain was captured in a study of shared clonotypes between healthy human individuals (dated by TCRdb to 2019 to 2021). General notes on the study: The cohort comprised two women and a few men aged 18 to 49 years. To estimate repertoire size and how much clonotype sharing occurs between individuals, the study deeply sequenced the blood TCR repertoires of several healthy adults. Each donor's leukapheresis produced roughly between roughly 0.85 and 9.5 billion PBMCs. For each donor, CD4 naive and CD4 memory were each run on three plates, CD8 naive on two plates, and CD8 memory on one plate. To increase sequencing depth and limit assay-specific biases, different laboratories used diverse techniques to prepare libraries and sequence TCR repertoires.

The CDR3 has 12 amino acids, counting the end cysteine and phenylalanine. Only CDR3 DNA is held: 36 bases, read in frame from base 1. The junction carries 12 bases between V and J, which are trimmed by 5 bases and 10 bases respectively. CDR1 and CDR2, looked up from the germline V gene, are ENHRY and SYGVKD. On the study overall, not on this receptor specifically: Sampling was restricted to blood, and TCR repertoires in tissues likely differ from the TCR repertoires found in blood. Across a handful of donors, 5% to 6% of naive CD4, roughly 3.3% of naive CD8, 2% to 2.5% of memory CD4, and approximately 0.4% of memory CD8 clonotypes were shared. The small number of donors limited the genetic and exposure-history diversity represented. Naive subsets generally had larger estimated clonotype richness than memory subsets did. Pairwise subsampling indicated that sequencing depth was expected to affect the degree of clonotype sharing among donors. Compared with non-shared clonotypes, clonotypes shared by all four sorted-subset donors had higher generation probabilities. Even with the large sequencing depth, rarefaction of the sorted-subset datasets indicated that sequencing was incomplete.

To note about this clone: This receptor's antigen is unknown. No much larger clone exists at a distance of one base, and base qualities are not known.

TCR CDR3 regions were amplified from genomic DNA by multiplex PCR using the deep immunoSEQ assay. Genomic DNA extracted from each cell subset was distributed evenly over all wells of several immunoSEQ 96-well plates, and each plate served as one replicate. For sorted subsets, each replicate PCR was loaded with 150 to 250 ng genomic DNA, equivalent to 30,000 or so T cell genomes. Purified libraries were measured with a Qubit 3.0 fluorometer, size-checked on a Bioanalyzer 2100, and measured again with the KAPA Library Quantification kit. Every immunoSEQ 96-well plate was sequenced on a separate single-read 150-cycle Illumina NextSeq 550 flow cell. The paper's processing steps were these. Because only junctional sequences without quality scores were contained in the immunoSEQ output, filtering matching that applied to full-length reads could not be performed. Sequences were annotated with PyIR, a Python wrapper for IgBLAST v1.9, using IMGT germline references to assign V/J genes and CDR3. Reads were filtered out if the reads had weak V/J assignments (E-value above 1e-6), no CDR3, stop codons, out-of-frame junctions, or ambiguous translated residues. V3J clonotypes were defined as sequences sharing an identical inferred V gene, J gene, and CDR3 amino acid sequence. The percentage overlap between two repertoires was calculated by dividing the number of shared unique clonotypes by the size of the smaller repertoire. RTK rarefaction, the Chao1 estimator, and Recon v2.1 estimates of unobserved clonotypes were used to assess repertoire richness. Generation probabilities for all TCRbeta clonotypes obtained by the gDNA method from several donors were computed using OLGA. TCRdb mirrors the immuneACCESS table, restricted to in-frame sequences. Some clones are absent from its copies; in checked studies, under half trace to an unresolved V gene, and the reason for the others is unknown. The V and J calls and clone size are taken from that table; D and trimming were inferred from the DNA. The sample table records millions of clones; roughly nine tenths of these occur just once. Roughly 0.15% of the sample belongs to the ten largest clones.

Healthy HIV-negative adults with no recently reported acute infections or vaccinations were included as donors. Only Caucasian adults living in Nashville, Tennessee, USA were represented among the donors. CD4+ T cells were enriched through magnetic negative selection, after which naive cells were positively selected on CD45RA and the remaining negative fraction served as the memory subset. Blood was obtained by leukapheresis, after which PBMCs were separated by Ficoll-Histopaque density gradient centrifugation and cryopreserved in liquid nitrogen vapor phase. Purity and quantity of every magnetically sorted T cell population were checked by analytical flow cytometry. Genomic DNA was isolated from each sorted fraction and quantified by UV absorbance on a Nanodrop 2000c.

Input material: naive CD4+ T cells sorted from blood. In the paper's terms, the cell subset or site label means: CD45RA+ positively selected. The receptor's source is a man between 18 and 35 years old in good health. The sequence joins TRBV10-3 to TRBJ2-1; a confident D gene designation cannot be given. The DNA sequence is as follows: TGTGCCATCAGTTTAATCTTGGGGGAGCAGTTCTTC. This encodes CAISLILGEQFF.